These 23 T cell receptor beta chains were all obtained from the same sample, sequenced in a study of molecular identifiers for immune sequencing clone quantification. TCRdb itself ran the PCR reads through MiXCR, one entry per CDR3 protein. The sample records approximately 320,000 distinct CDR3 sequences, under 25% being singletons. The source material was naive CD8+ T cells from blood, with Jurkat cell RNA spiked in. Subset in this sample: FACS-sorted CD8+CD4-CCR7+CD45RA+ naive T cells. Receptor source: a human donor in good health. Some libraries in this study had Jurkat cell RNA spiked in.

The V call is TRBV24-1, the J call TRBJ2-7; no clear D gene. Trimming stripped 6 bases from V and 6 bases from J, with 8 bases between. From germline, CDR1 is KGHDR and CDR2 SFDVKD. There are 11 residues in the CDR3. The CDR3 nucleotides are TGTGCCACCAGTTCGACGGGCGAGCAGTACTTC. It yields the protein CATSSTGEQYF.

The chain recombines TRBV18 with TRBJ2-2, with D possibly being TRBD1 (5 bases). Germline-derived CDR1 and CDR2 are KGHSH and LQKENI. This CDR3 spans 18 amino acids. The V end was cut by 3 bases, the J end by 2 bases, with 19 bases between. CDR3 residues: CASSPRSRVMDNTGELFF. The CDR3 DNA reads TGTGCCAGCTCACCTCGCTCCAGGGTAATGGACAACACCGGGGAGCTGTTTTTT.

At least ten counts were recorded for this clonotype. V is TRBV4-3 and J is TRBJ2-5, with D perhaps matching TRBD1 (5 bases). V lost 1 base to trimming and J lost 5 bases, with 5 bases between them. Per germline, CDR1 LGHNA and CDR2 YSLEER. CDR3 length equals 12 residues. The CDR3 nucleotides read TGCGCCAGCAGCCAAGGGGGCGAGACCCAGTACTTC. Its protein product is CASSQGGETQYF.

The V gene is TRBV11-1, the J gene TRBJ2-7; 9 bases are shared with TRBD2. Germline V CDR1 and CDR2: SGHAT, FQDESV (reference sequence). Unmatched junction bases numbered 13, after V lost 1 base and J lost 3 bases. This CDR3 region has 18 residues. Here the CDR3 DNA reads TGTGCCAGCAGCTTAGGGCTAGCGGGGCCCTTTTTACTCTACGAGCAGTACTTC. As protein: CASSLGLAGPFLLYEQYF.

This clonotype was picked up many times. This chain joins TRBV20-1 and TRBJ1-6, with 7 bases fitting TRBD1. The V and J ends lost 4 bases and 0 bases, in that order; junction bases with no gene match: 9. Germline CDR1 reads DFQATT; CDR2 reads SNEGSKA (reference sequence). This CDR3 region has 17 residues. The CDR3 spells CSATTTGISSYNSPLHF. Written as DNA, the CDR3 is TGCAGTGCTACGACGACAGGGATTAGCTCCTATAATTCACCCCTCCACTTT.

This chain uses TRBV6-2 or TRBV6-3 with TRBJ1-4, with unresolved D. The CDR3 has 13 residues. The germline V gene encodes CDR1 MNHEY and CDR2 SVGEGT. V was clipped by 2 bases and J by 8 bases, with 9 bases between them. Here the CDR3 reads CASSYGPGEKLFF. The CDR3 nucleotides are TGTGCCAGCAGTTACGGTCCGGGCGAAAAACTGTTTTTT.

With respect to this clonotype: A clone one base away is much larger, so this may be a read error. The V gene is TRBV6-1, the J gene TRBJ1-1, with D unclear. The CDR3 spans 15 residues. Germline V gene lookup returns CDR1 MNHNS and CDR2 SASEGT. The CDR3 is CASSEARVPNIEAFF. For the CDR3, the DNA is TGTGCCAGCAGTGAAGCGCGGGTTCCAAACATTGAAGCTTTCTTT.

The chain joins TRBV3-1 to TRBJ2-7, with TRBD1 as a possible D gene (6 bases). The CDR3 runs to 14 residues. Deletions cut 5 bases from V and 0 bases from J, with 11 bases between. Germline values: CDR1 LGHDT, CDR2 YNNKEL (reference sequence). CDR3 region: CASSKSDSSYEQYF. The CDR3 nucleotides are TGTGCCAGCAGCAAATCGGACAGCTCCTACGAGCAGTACTTC.

This clonotype was counted many times. The CDR3 DNA is TGTGCCAGCAGCCAAGAATACAGGGAGGAAGGTGAGCAGTTCTTC. Translation gives CASSQEYREEGEQFF. V and J are TRBV3-1 and TRBJ2-1; D may correspond to TRBD1 or TRBD2 (6 bases each). This CDR3 has 15 residues. Trimming cost V 0 bases and J 9 bases, with 15 bases left between them. Germline CDR1 LGHDT, CDR2 YNNKEL (reference sequence).

This clonotype was observed a handful of times. The chain uses TRBV30 and TRBJ2-7, with 7 bases lining up with TRBD2. The ends lost 4 bases at V and 1 base at J; junction bases unmatched: 4. The CDR3 contains 13 residues. From germline, CDR1 is GTSNPN and CDR2 SVGIG (reference sequence). The DNA of the CDR3 is TGTGCCTGGAACTACGGGGGGTCCTACGAGCAGTACTTC. The encoded protein is CAWNYGGSYEQYF.

The sample holds many counts of this clonotype. The chain links TRBV7-9 to TRBJ2-3, with D possibly being TRBD1 or TRBD2 (5 bases each). Per germline, CDR1 SEHNR and CDR2 FQNEAQ (reference sequence). Trimming took 8 bases from V and 8 from J, leaving 17 bases between them. The CDR3 consists of 13 residues. In nucleotides, the CDR3 is TGTGCCAGCCGGGGCGGCAGACGGGTTACGCAGTATTTT. Encoded protein: CASRGGRRVTQYF.

This clonotype was seen a handful of times. The J gene is TRBJ2-7, the V gene TRBV12-3 or TRBV12-4; D not resolved. CDR3 size: 15 residues. V shed 3 bases and J shed 2 bases, with 14 bases lying between them. Here the CDR3 DNA reads TGTGCCAGCAGTTTCGGATTGGACGGAACCTACGAGCAGTACTTC. Encoded protein: CASSFGLDGTYEQYF.

This clonotype was counted between two and nine times. A much larger clone differs from this one at a single base, so this may be a read error. The chain combines TRBV28 with TRBJ2-5; tentatively, D is TRBD2 (6 bases). With 5 bases removed from V and 5 bases from J, the gap between germline ends came to 15 bases. From germline, CDR1 is MDHEN and CDR2 SYDVKM. The CDR3 loop spans 14 amino acids. The CDR3 bases are TGTGCCAGCAGTAAGGGACTCTGGAGCGAGACCCAGTACTTC. Translated: CASSKGLWSETQYF. The full variable domain, completed using reference TRBV28 and TRBJ2-5, is DVKVTQSSRYLVKRTGEKVFLECVQDMDHENMFWYRQDPGLGLRLIYFSYDVKMKEKGDIPEGYSVSREKKERFSLILESASTNQTSMYLCASSKGLWSETQYFGPGTRLLVL.

This clonotype has a handful of counts. J is TRBJ2-2 and V is TRBV9; TRBD2 is a possible D gene (6 bases). Trimming removed 4 bases at V and 5 bases at J, with 12 bases between. This CDR3 comprises 14 residues. Germline assignment: CDR1 SGDLS and CDR2 YYNGEE. CDR3: CASSPSAGTGELFF. The CDR3 DNA reads as TGTGCCAGCAGCCCCTCGGCGGGAACCGGGGAGCTGTTTTTT.

In regard to this clonotype: Possible read error: a much larger clone is one base away. In this CDR3 the conserved last residue, phenylalanine or tryptophan, is missing, so a read error is likely. This rearrangement joins TRBV5-1 to TRBJ1-1; no definite D call. V was shortened by 5 bases and J by 3 bases, with 11 bases between the two germline ends. Germline CDR1 reads SGHRS; CDR2 reads YFSETQ. The CDR3 runs 13 residues. CDR3 bases: TGCGCCAGCAGACCCGACACCTACACTGAAGCTTTCATT. Its translation is CASRPDTYTEAFI.

This clonotype has only a few counts. The chain employs TRBV10-1 and TRBJ1-1; D not certain. The V end was cut by 2 bases, the J end by 0 bases, with 7 bases between. Per germline, CDR1 WNHNN and CDR2 SYGVQD (reference sequence). The CDR3 runs to 14 residues. This CDR3 reads CASSETGLNTEAFF. The CDR3 region has the DNA TGCGCCAGCAGTGAGACGGGATTGAACACTGAAGCTTTCTTT.

With respect to this clonotype: One end of the junction varies from germline; a read error may be responsible. The chain joins TRBV19 to TRBJ2-3; TRBD2 is a possible D gene (5 bases). The germline V gene encodes CDR1 LNHDA and CDR2 SQIVND (reference sequence). The CDR3 extends over 13 amino acids. The CDR3 is CVSSTTGVDTQYF. The CDR3 DNA reads as TGTGTCAGTAGTACAACCGGGGTCGATACGCAGTATTTT.

A remark on this clonotype: A much more abundant neighbour one base away suggests this may be a read error. The chain carries TRBV5-6 and TRBJ2-6; D possibly corresponds to TRBD2 (5 bases). The CDR3 runs to 17 residues. Per the germline V gene, CDR1 is SGHDT and CDR2 is YYEEEE. V lost 2 bases and J 2 bases, leaving 14 bases between the germline ends. In DNA form, the CDR3 reads TGTGCCAGCAGCTTTAGTCAATCTAGCACTGGGGCCAACGTCCTGACTTTC. Protein sequence: CASSFSQSSTGANVLTF.

As to this clonotype: A junction end diverges from the germline sequence, so it may reflect a read error. The rearrangement joins TRBV29-1 to TRBJ2-5; D uncertain. This CDR3 spans 12 amino acids. Germline values: CDR1 SQVTM, CDR2 ANQGSEA. The chain's CDR3 is CGVVPEVGSQYF. Here the CDR3 DNA reads TGCGGCGTTGTTCCTGAGGTGGGTTCCCAGTACTTC.

This clonotype was seen ten or more times. V usage is TRBV5-1 and J usage is TRBJ2-7; D might be TRBD1 (6 bases). The CDR3 covers 16 residues. V lost 4 bases to trimming and J lost 0 bases, with 17 bases between them. Germline V gene data show CDR1 as SGHRS and CDR2 as YFSETQ. CDR3 residues: CASSPVQGTRSYEQYF. In DNA form, the CDR3 reads TGCGCCAGCAGCCCGGTACAGGGTACTCGCTCCTACGAGCAGTACTTC.

The rearrangement links TRBV4-2 to TRBJ2-3, with TRBD1 identical over 7 bases. The CDR3 spans 15 residues. Per the germline V gene, CDR1 is LGHNA and CDR2 is YNFKEQ. V lost 7 bases to trimming and J lost 0 bases; unmatched junction nucleotides: 7. CDR3 sequence reads: CASNLLGGSTDTQYF. CDR3 in DNA: TGTGCCAGCAACCTCTTAGGGGGCAGCACAGATACGCAGTATTTT.

This clonotype showed up just a few times. One end of the junction fails to match germline, which may point to a read error. The V call is TRBV28, the J call TRBJ2-3; D perhaps matches TRBD1 (6 bases). The CDR3 is made up of 16 amino acids. The germline gives CDR1 MDHEN, CDR2 SYDVKM. CDR3 DNA: TGTGCCAGCAGTTTATCGGACAGTCCGCCCACAGCTACGCAGTATTTT. Protein sequence: CASSLSDSPPTATQYF.

V is TRBV6-5 and J is TRBJ2-7; TRBD1 agrees at 7 bases. V lost 8 bases, J lost 3 bases, and 4 bases stayed unmatched. This CDR3 has 12 amino acids. The germline CDR1 and CDR2 sequences are MNHEY and SVGAGI. CDR3: CASRRDSYEQYF. In DNA form, the CDR3 reads TGTGCCAGCCGCCGGGACAGCTACGAGCAGTACTTC.